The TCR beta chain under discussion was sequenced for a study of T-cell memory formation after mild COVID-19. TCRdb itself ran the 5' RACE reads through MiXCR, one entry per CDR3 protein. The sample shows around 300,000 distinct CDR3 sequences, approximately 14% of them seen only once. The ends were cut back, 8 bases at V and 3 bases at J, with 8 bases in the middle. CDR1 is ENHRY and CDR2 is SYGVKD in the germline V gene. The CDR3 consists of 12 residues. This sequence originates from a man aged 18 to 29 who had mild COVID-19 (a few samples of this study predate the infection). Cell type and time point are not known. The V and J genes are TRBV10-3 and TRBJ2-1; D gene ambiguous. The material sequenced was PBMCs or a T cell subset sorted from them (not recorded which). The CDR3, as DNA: TGTGCCATCGGCGACAACTACAATGAGCAGTTCTTC. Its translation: CAIGDNYNEQFF.